What follows are 29 T cell receptor beta chains derived from one specimen sequenced in a study of beta chain features in type 1 diabetes. General observations from the study: Patients with Type 1 diabetes showed moderately but significantly shorter TCRB CDR3s in all four CD4+ subsets.

Expressed TCRB transcripts got sequenced, as all isolated RNA was reverse transcribed. Some clones are missing from TCRdb's copy, which holds only in-frame ones; the method was immunoSEQ multiplex PCR. The table has about 160,000 clones, approximately 7.8% seen once. These receptors lack a known antigen. Sequencing used central memory CD4+ T cells from blood. The receptors derive from a woman aged 35 to 49 with type 1 diabetes.

This chain uses TRBV19 with TRBJ2-1, with 8 bases matching TRBD2. V was clipped by 3 bases and J by 6 bases; unmatched bases: 7. This CDR3 contains 15 residues. Germline values: CDR1 LNHDA, CDR2 SQIVND (reference sequence). The CDR3 DNA follows: TGTGCCAGTAGTATTTGGACTAGCAGGGGCAATGAGCAGTTCTTC. The encoded protein is CASSIWTSRGNEQFF.

This chain joins TRBV6-5 and TRBJ2-3; 7 bases line up with TRBD2. The CDR3 consists of 14 residues. Germline V gene lookup returns CDR1 MNHEY and CDR2 SVGAGI. The J segment lost 1 base and the V segment lost 10 bases, leaving 8 bases of the junction unmatched. DNA for the CDR3: TGTGCCACTCTAACTAGCGTGGGCACAGATACGCAGTATTTT. It yields the protein CATLTSVGTDTQYF.

V and J are TRBV7-2 and TRBJ2-7, with D unresolved. The CDR3 has 12 amino acids. Trimming took 2 bases from V and 2 from J, leaving 4 bases between them. Germline values: CDR1 SGHTA, CDR2 FQGNSA. CDR3 nucleotide sequence: TGTGCCAGCAGCTTATACACCTACGAGCAGTACTTC. Protein sequence: CASSLYTYEQYF.

This clone was counted only a few times. The CDR3 protein is CASSSLVGQGAWYGYTF. CDR3 sequence (DNA): TGTGCCAGCAGCTCCCTAGTGGGACAGGGGGCTTGGTATGGCTACACCTTC. This chain links TRBV9 with TRBJ1-2; 12 bases fit TRBD1. Germline assignment: CDR1 SGDLS and CDR2 YYNGEE. The CDR3 consists of 17 residues. Trimming cost V 4 bases and J 5 bases; bases outside gene matches: 12.

This clone was seen a few times. The CDR3 sequence: CASSPKQNEQFF. In nucleotides, the CDR3 is TGTGCCAGCAGCCCAAAACAGAATGAGCAGTTCTTC. The chain joins TRBV11-2 to TRBJ2-1; no firm D call. The CDR3 length is 12 residues. CDR1 is SGHAT and CDR2 is FQNNGV in the germline V gene. Trimming shortened V by 5 bases and J by 7 bases, and 9 bases separated the two germline ends.

V gene TRBV29-1 combines with J gene TRBJ1-2, with D perhaps TRBD1 (6 bases). The CDR3 runs to 13 residues. V lost 4 bases and J lost 4, with 13 bases in between. Per germline, CDR1 SQVTM and CDR2 ANQGSEA. The CDR3: CSVVGGMGYGYTF. For the CDR3, the DNA is TGCAGCGTTGTAGGGGGTATGGGCTATGGCTACACCTTC.

The chain recombines TRBV30 with TRBJ2-2, with 8 bases identical to TRBD2. The CDR3 length is 15 residues. The J segment lost 7 bases and the V segment lost 4 bases, leaving 11 bases of the junction unmatched. Germline assignment: CDR1 GTSNPN and CDR2 SVGIG (reference sequence). In nucleotides, the CDR3 is TGTGCCTGGATCCGGAGCGGGAGATCTATCGGGGAGCTGTTTTTT. Protein: CAWIRSGRSIGELFF.

The chain recombines TRBV7-9 with TRBJ2-6, with D tentatively TRBD1 (5 bases). CDR3 length equals 17 residues. V gave up 4 bases and J gave up 2 bases, with 15 bases separating them. CDR1 is SEHNR, CDR2 FQNEAQ, per germline (reference sequence). CDR3 protein: CASSSEQGNTGANVLTF. DNA of the CDR3: TGTGCCAGCAGCTCCGAGCAGGGAAACACTGGGGCCAACGTCCTGACTTTC.

The V and J genes are TRBV5-1 and TRBJ1-2; D not resolved. Germline values: CDR1 SGHRS, CDR2 YFSETQ. Trimming shortened V by 2 bases and J by 7 bases, and 15 bases separated the two germline ends. The CDR3 length is 14 residues. Written as DNA, the CDR3 is TGCGCCAGCAGCTTTCTGACGGGCGAGGGTGGCTACACCTTC. This gives the protein CASSFLTGEGGYTF.

This rearrangement joins TRBV27 to TRBJ2-7; 11 bases align to TRBD2. The CDR3 loop spans 17 amino acids. V shed 6 bases, J shed 1 base, and the junction held 11 bases outside the gene matches. CDR1 and CDR2 (germline): MNHEY, SMNVEV (reference sequence). The CDR3 loop reads CASSRGLAGGSSYEQYF. For the CDR3, the DNA is TGTGCCAGCAGCCGGGGGCTAGCGGGAGGATCGTCCTACGAGCAGTACTTC.

This clone was counted a few times. This CDR3 is CASSPDRETQYF. CDR3 nucleotides: TGTGCCAGCAGCCCTGACAGAGAGACCCAGTACTTC. This chain joins TRBV7-2 and TRBJ2-5, with a tentative D call TRBD1 (5 bases). The CDR3 runs 12 residues. V dropped 5 bases and J dropped 4 bases, with 8 bases sitting between them. The V gene's germline CDR1 is SGHTA and CDR2 FQGNSA.

The V and J genes are TRBV9 and TRBJ2-5; D might be TRBD2 (6 bases). From germline, CDR1 is SGDLS and CDR2 YYNGEE. Trimming shortened V by 4 bases and J by 2 bases, and 6 bases separated the two germline ends. The CDR3 has 12 amino acids. Here the CDR3 DNA reads TGTGCCAGCAGCCGGGAGCAAGAGACCCAGTACTTC. Its translation: CASSREQETQYF.

The chain employs TRBV7-9 and TRBJ2-7; weak D call: TRBD2 (5 bases). CDR3 length: 13 amino acids. CDR1 is SEHNR and CDR2 is FQNEAQ in the germline V gene (reference sequence). V shed 5 bases and J shed 3 bases, with 11 bases lying between them. CDR3 nucleotide sequence: TGTGCCAGCAGCCCGCTTACTAGCTACGAGCAGTACTTC. Its translation: CASSPLTSYEQYF.

The chain's CDR3 is CASSPDPRGNEKLFF. The CDR3 DNA follows: TGTGCCAGCTCCCCGGACCCACGGGGTAATGAAAAACTGTTTTTT. The chain combines TRBV7-9 with TRBJ1-4; the D is unclear. Trimming removed 8 bases at V and 4 bases at J, with 17 bases between. CDR1 SEHNR and CDR2 FQNEAQ come from the germline V gene (reference sequence). The CDR3 covers 15 residues.

This clone was counted only a few times. This chain uses TRBV4-3 with TRBJ2-5; TRBD1 matches at 9 bases. CDR3 length equals 14 residues. CDR1 and CDR2 from the germline V gene are LGHNA and YSLEER. V lost 5 bases to trimming and J lost 4 bases; unmatched junction nucleotides: 5. CDR3 sequence: CASSTTGGRETQYF. CDR3 DNA sequence: TGCGCCAGCAGCACTACAGGGGGCCGAGAGACCCAGTACTTC.

The sample holds a few counts of this clone. The genes are TRBV28 and TRBJ2-5, with D possibly TRBD1 on 6 matching bases. V was cut by 5 bases and J by 4 bases, with 20 bases left in between. Germline V gene data show CDR1 as MDHEN and CDR2 as SYDVKM. CDR3 size: 16 residues. CDR3 DNA: TGTGCCAGCAGTCCCCAACAACTCAGGGGTCGAGAGACCCAGTACTTC. Its translation: CASSPQQLRGRETQYF.

This clone was detected a few times. The chain uses TRBV6-5 and TRBJ2-7; maybe TRBD1 (6 bases). The germline V gene has CDR1 MNHEY and CDR2 SVGAGI. This CDR3 has 13 amino acids. V gave up 6 bases and J gave up 5 bases, with 14 bases separating them. CDR3 residues: CASRNDRQNEQYF. CDR3 bases: TGTGCCAGCAGGAATGACAGGCAGAACGAGCAGTACTTC.

The CDR3 DNA sequence: TGTGCCAGCAGGTCGCAGGGGAACACTGAAGCTTTCTTT. It specifies CASRSQGNTEAFF. The rearrangement links TRBV6-5 to TRBJ1-1; TRBD1 is a possible D gene (5 bases). The germline V gene encodes CDR1 MNHEY and CDR2 SVGAGI. V lost 6 bases, J lost 1 base, and 9 bases lay in between. There are 13 residues in the CDR3.

The rearrangement joins TRBV7-2 to TRBJ2-3; 9 nucleotides align to TRBD2. Germline V gene data show CDR1 as SGHTA and CDR2 as FQGNSA. With 5 bases clipped from V and 4 bases from J, the junction kept 10 bases outside the gene matches. The CDR3 is 16 amino acids. DNA of the CDR3: TGTGCCAGCAGCCCCGCCCTAGCGGGATGGTCAGATACGCAGTATTTT. The encoded protein is CASSPALAGWSDTQYF.

In its sample, this clone was seen a few times. This sequence joins TRBV7-2 and TRBJ2-5, with 7 bases matching TRBD2. J lost 5 bases, V lost 3 bases, and 6 bases had no gene match. The CDR3 has 14 amino acids. Germline CDR1 SGHTA, CDR2 FQGNSA. The CDR3 loop is CASSFGGSRETQYF. The CDR3 DNA follows: TGTGCCAGCAGCTTCGGCGGGAGCCGGGAGACCCAGTACTTC.

This clone has more than one count but fewer than ten. The chain employs TRBV28 and TRBJ2-7; the D gene is possibly TRBD1 (5 bases). The CDR3 has 12 residues. Germline V gives CDR1 MDHEN, CDR2 SYDVKM. Trimming stripped 8 bases from V and 2 bases from J, with 10 bases between. The CDR3 DNA is TGTGCCAGCCAGGGTCTGCCCTACGAGCAGTACTTC. It specifies CASQGLPYEQYF.

This clone was seen only a few times. This chain joins TRBV6-5 and TRBJ1-1, with a weak D call TRBD1 (5 bases). The CDR3 has 13 residues. Germline CDR1 and CDR2: MNHEY and SVGAGI. The germline V and J ends were trimmed by 2 bases and 5 bases, with 9 bases remaining between them. As DNA, the CDR3 is TGTGCCAGCAGTTACAAAGGGGTAACTGAAGCTTTCTTT. It specifies CASSYKGVTEAFF.

This clone has a handful of counts. V gene TRBV7-3 combines with J gene TRBJ2-3, with no clear D. This CDR3 region has 16 residues. V was trimmed by 1 base and J by 2 bases, leaving 13 bases between them. Per germline, CDR1 SGHTA and CDR2 FQGTGA. The CDR3 region has the DNA TGTGCCAGCAGCTTAAATGGTGTGGGCAACACAGATACGCAGTATTTT. It is translated as CASSLNGVGNTDTQYF.

The V call is TRBV5-1, the J call TRBJ1-6; D perhaps matches TRBD1 (5 bases). Trimming took 0 bases from V and 6 from J, leaving 7 bases between them. The CDR3 has 14 residues. Germline CDR1 SGHRS, CDR2 YFSETQ. The CDR3 loop is CASSLGQSNSPLHF. The CDR3 nucleotides are TGCGCCAGCAGCTTGGGACAGAGTAATTCACCCCTCCACTTT.

This clone has more than one count but fewer than ten. V is TRBV15 and J is TRBJ1-1; D perhaps matches TRBD1 (5 bases). The germline gives CDR1 LNHNV, CDR2 YYDKDF (reference sequence). With 3 bases removed from V and 10 bases from J, the gap between germline ends came to 12 bases. The CDR3 spans 12 residues. The CDR3 region is CATSRTGRGAFF. CDR3 DNA: TGTGCCACCAGCAGGACCGGGAGGGGAGCTTTCTTT.

This clone has only a few counts. The chain joins TRBV7-2 to TRBJ2-7, with 10 bases that match TRBD1. The CDR3 has 16 amino acids. Germline assignment: CDR1 SGHTA and CDR2 FQGNSA. The ends lost 4 bases at V and 3 bases at J; junction bases unmatched: 9. The CDR3 spells CASSSGRQGAGYEQYF. For the CDR3, the DNA is TGTGCCAGCAGCTCGGGACGACAGGGGGCAGGCTACGAGCAGTACTTC.

With respect to this clone: Additional DNA sequences in this sample encode the identical CDR3. This chain joins TRBV5-1 and TRBJ1-2, with 10 bases that match TRBD1. Germline-derived CDR1 and CDR2 are SGHRS and YFSETQ. Trimming at V came to 3 bases and at J to 6 bases, leaving 2 bases not matched to a gene. The CDR3 covers 13 residues. The DNA for the CDR3 is TGCGCCAGCAGCTCAGGGACAGGGGATGGCTACACCTTC. It is translated as CASSSGTGDGYTF.

This clone was counted only a few times. V usage is TRBV12-5 and J usage is TRBJ2-1; D unclear. Germline loops: CDR1 LGHNT, CDR2 FRNRAP. The V and J ends lost 2 bases and 5 bases respectively, with 4 bases between them. The CDR3 is 12 amino acids. CDR3 nucleotides: TGTGCTAGTGGTTTGCTTCACAATGAGCAGTTCTTC. This codes for CASGLLHNEQFF.

The chain employs TRBV5-6 and TRBJ2-2; D gene unclear. Trimming took 5 bases from V and 3 from J, leaving 5 bases between them. Germline V lookup: CDR1 SGHDT, CDR2 YYEEEE. This CDR3 has 12 residues. The DNA for the CDR3 is TGTGCCAGCAGGCAGTACACCGGGGAGCTGTTTTTT. It codes for CASRQYTGELFF.